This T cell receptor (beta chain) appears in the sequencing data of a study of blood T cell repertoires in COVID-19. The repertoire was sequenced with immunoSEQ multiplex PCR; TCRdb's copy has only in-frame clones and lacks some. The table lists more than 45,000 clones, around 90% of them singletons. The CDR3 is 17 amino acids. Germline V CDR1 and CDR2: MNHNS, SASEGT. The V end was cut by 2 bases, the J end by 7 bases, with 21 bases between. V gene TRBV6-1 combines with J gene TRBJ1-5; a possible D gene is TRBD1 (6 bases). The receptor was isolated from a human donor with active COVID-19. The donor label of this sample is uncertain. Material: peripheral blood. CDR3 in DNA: TGTGCCAGCAGTGAAAGGGGGGGGAATAAGGGCGACCAGCCCCAGCATTTT. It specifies CASSERGGNKGDQPQHF.